Sequencing of this T cell receptor beta chain was carried out in a study of cytomegalovirus exposure and HLA in healthy donors. The PCR employed 60 Vbeta primers together with 13 Jbeta primers. In the original analysis: Unique TCR beta chains totaled some 80 million in a later count, with approximately 10 million of them shared. Only in-frame clones appear in the TCRdb table, and some are missing; sequencing was by immunoSEQ multiplex PCR. That table gives V, J and clone size, and the DNA gave D and trimming. The sample has 150,000 to 180,000 clones, about 85% seen once. V was pared by 5 bases and J by 2 bases, with 7 bases between. The CDR3 has 12 residues. From germline, CDR1 is LGHNT and CDR2 FRNRAP.

Specimen: PBMCs. This TCR was sampled from a man aged 25 to 40 in good health and CMV-seropositive. V usage is TRBV12-5 and J usage is TRBJ2-7; unclear D gene. CDR3 DNA: TGTGCTAGTGGTGCCGGTACCTACGAGCAGTACTTC. Residues: CASGAGTYEQYF.